Listed here is a single T cell receptor beta chain. Its antigen remains unknown. The data were taken from a study of OX40 agonist ivuxolimab in advanced cancers. In the study overall: Anti-PD-1, anti-PD-L1 or anti-CTLA-4 therapy given earlier was allowed, and roughly 40% had some. General study results and limits: At 0.1 to 3.0 mg/kg, clonal expansion of CD4+ and CD8+ blood T cells had occurred by week 6. Partial responders treated at 0.1-3.0 mg/kg exhibited clonal expansion among the lowest measured.

The protocol was immunoSEQ multiplex PCR, while the TCRdb copy is restricted to in-frame clones and leaves out a portion. The table shows almost 85,000 clones, with 94% occurring only once. The V gene lost 1 base and the J gene lost 5 bases, with 8 bases spanning the gap. Germline lookup yields CDR1 SGHNT and CDR2 YYREEE (reference sequence). CDR3 length: 13 residues. Collection of blood occurred at baseline, at cycle 4 day 1, and at cycle 7 day 1. This receptor was taken from an adult with an advanced solid tumor such as melanoma, head and neck, liver or kidney cancer. V and J are TRBV5-4 and TRBJ2-3; no clear D gene. The input for sequencing was CD4+ or CD8+ T cells sorted from blood, taken in a trial of the OX40 agonist ivuxolimab. The DNA of the CDR3 is TGTGCCAGCAGCTTGTTCGTCGGAGATACGCAGTATTTT. Protein product: CASSLFVGDTQYF.